This entry lists 22 T cell receptor beta chains sequenced from one sample in a study of blood T cell repertoires in COVID-19. Clones were sequenced by immunoSEQ multiplex PCR, and TCRdb holds only the in-frame ones, with some missing. The repertoire holds approximately 100,000 clones, with roughly 88% as singletons. The sequenced sample was peripheral blood. The receptors come from a woman aged 60-75 years with acute or convalescent COVID-19.

V is TRBV7-9 and J is TRBJ2-1; 10 nucleotides match TRBD2. The CDR3 loop spans 17 amino acids. Germline-derived CDR1 and CDR2 are SEHNR and FQNEAQ (reference sequence). Trimming took 4 bases from V and 8 from J; bases not matched to a gene: 14. CDR3 sequence: CASSYRTSGTEGDEQFF. The CDR3 coding sequence is TGTGCCAGCAGCTACCGGACTAGCGGAACTGAGGGGGATGAGCAGTTCTTC. The full variable domain, its missing parts supplied by reference TRBV7-9 and TRBJ2-1, is DTGVSQNPRHKITKRGQNVTFRCDPISEHNRLYWYRQTLGQGPEFLTYFQNEAQLEKSRLLSDRFSAERPKGSFSTLEIQRTEQGDSAMYLCASSYRTSGTEGDEQFFGPGTRLTVL.

The chain combines TRBV7-9 with TRBJ1-4, with D hard to call. Germline assignment: CDR1 SEHNR and CDR2 FQNEAQ (reference sequence). The CDR3 contains 14 residues. The V and J ends lost 7 bases and 0 bases respectively, with 9 bases between them. CDR3 sequence: CASTSIATNEKLFF. In nucleotides, the CDR3 is TGTGCCAGCACCTCCATTGCAACTAATGAAAAACTGTTTTTT.

V and J are TRBV19 and TRBJ1-4; no reliable D call. Per germline, CDR1 LNHDA and CDR2 SQIVND (reference sequence). The CDR3 contains 14 residues. Trimming shortened V by 7 bases and J by 3 bases, and 12 bases separated the two germline ends. CDR3 sequence reads: CASKKREANEKLFF. The CDR3 DNA reads as TGTGCCAGTAAGAAAAGGGAGGCTAATGAAAAACTGTTTTTT.

The chain employs TRBV14 and TRBJ2-2; D may be TRBD2 (6 bases). CDR1 and CDR2 from the germline V gene are SGHDN and FVKESK. CDR3 length equals 17 residues. V was pared by 2 bases and J by 0 bases, with 13 bases between. This chain's CDR3 is CASSQFGGTPNTGELFF. The CDR3 nucleotides are TGTGCCAGCAGCCAATTCGGCGGGACCCCGAACACCGGGGAGCTGTTTTTT.

The chain links TRBV4-1 to TRBJ1-2; D may be TRBD1 (6 bases). Germline V gene lookup returns CDR1 MGHRA and CDR2 YSYEKL. V was trimmed by 0 bases and J by 9 bases, leaving 14 bases between them. The CDR3 is 14 residues long. CDR3 nucleotides: TGCGCCAGCAGCCAAGAAGGGACAATCAGTCGCTACACCTTC. Amino acid sequence: CASSQEGTISRYTF.

This chain joins TRBV6-5 and TRBJ2-3; 12 positions agree with TRBD2. V shed 10 bases and J 4 bases; nucleotides not matched to a gene: 9. Germline CDR1 and CDR2: MNHEY and SVGAGI. The CDR3 is 15 amino acids. The CDR3 coding sequence is TGTGCCACCACGCGGGGGACTAGCGGGTCAGATACGCAGTATTTT. Residues: CATTRGTSGSDTQYF.

The chain recombines TRBV2 with TRBJ2-1; 7 bases match TRBD2. The CDR3 totals 17 residues. The V gene's germline CDR1 is SNHLY and CDR2 FYNNEI. The trim removed 6 bases at V and 3 bases at J, leaving 14 bases unmatched. This CDR3 is CASSPLLALNLYNEQFF. The CDR3 nucleotides read TGTGCCAGCAGCCCCCTACTAGCGCTTAACCTCTACAATGAGCAGTTCTTC.

This clone was found a few times. The chain has TRBV25-1 and TRBJ1-2; D not resolved. The CDR3 contains 11 residues. CDR1 is MGHDK and CDR2 is SYGVNS in the germline V gene. Trimming pared 3 bases from V and 5 bases from J, leaving 4 bases between. CDR3 coding DNA: TGTGCCAGCAGTGAGACATATGGCTACACCTTC. It translates to CASSETYGYTF.

The chain is built from TRBV4-1 and TRBJ1-6; tentative D call: TRBD1 (5 bases). V was shortened by 1 base and J by 11 bases, with 15 bases between the two germline ends. The CDR3 contains 15 residues. The germline V gene has CDR1 MGHRA and CDR2 YSYEKL. For the CDR3, the DNA is TGCGCCAGCAGCCAAGGTTTGGGGGGAGGTACACCCCTCCACTTT. It yields the protein CASSQGLGGGTPLHF.

This chain links TRBV1 with TRBJ1-5; TRBD1, the table's D call, lacks a check against the DNA. TRBV1 is designated a pseudogene. The CDR3 has 17 residues. The CDR3 spells CTSSQRQGLLSNQPQHF. DNA of the CDR3: TGCACCAGCAGCCAGAGACAGGGACTTCTTAGCAATCAGCCCCAGCATTTT.

The chain uses TRBV6-5 and TRBJ1-5, with D hard to call. Per the germline V gene, CDR1 is MNHEY and CDR2 is SVGAGI. The CDR3 covers 13 residues. Trimming pared 7 bases from V and 4 bases from J, leaving 11 bases between. Written as DNA, the CDR3 is TGTGCCAGCACGTCAGTCCGAAATCAGCCCCAGCATTTT. Encoded protein: CASTSVRNQPQHF.

J is TRBJ2-2 and V is TRBV9, with TRBD1 matching 11 bases. The CDR3 runs to 15 residues. The junction had 1 base not matched to a gene; V was cut back by 2 bases and J by 4 bases. Germline CDR1 SGDLS, CDR2 YYNGEE. The CDR3 DNA is TGTGCCAGCAGCGTTGGGACAGGGGGCACCGGGGAGCTGTTTTTT. It codes for CASSVGTGGTGELFF.

This sequence joins TRBV2 and TRBJ2-1; 11 bases fit TRBD2. Germline values: CDR1 SNHLY, CDR2 FYNNEI. Trimming cost V 2 bases and J 4 bases; bases outside gene matches: 4. CDR3 size: 16 residues. The CDR3 DNA reads TGTGCCAGCAGTGAAAGGGGACTAGCGGATTACAATGAGCAGTTCTTC. Residues: CASSERGLADYNEQFF.

This clone was detected once. The rearrangement links TRBV11-1 to TRBJ2-7; 9 nucleotides match TRBD1. The CDR3 covers 15 residues. The germline V gene encodes CDR1 SGHAT and CDR2 FQDESV (reference sequence). Trimming removed 4 bases from V and 3 bases from J; junction bases left unmatched: 7. CDR3 bases: TGTGCCAGCAGCTCTCCCCCGGGACAGGGCTACGAGCAGTACTTC. Translating gives CASSSPPGQGYEQYF.

The chain has TRBV6-5 and TRBJ1-4; a possible D gene is TRBD1 (6 bases). The CDR3 is made up of 15 amino acids. Germline CDR1 and CDR2: MNHEY and SVGAGI. Trimming left V 6 bases short and J 2 bases short, with 13 bases between. CDR3 amino acids: CASSSDRPTNEKLFF. CDR3 nucleotides: TGTGCCAGCAGCAGCGACAGGCCCACTAATGAAAAACTGTTTTTT.

V gene TRBV19 combines with J gene TRBJ1-1; possibly TRBD1 for D (6 bases). Germline CDR1 LNHDA, CDR2 SQIVND (reference sequence). With 7 bases removed from V and 0 bases from J, the gap between germline ends came to 18 bases. CDR3 length equals 16 residues. As DNA, the CDR3 is TGTGCCAGTACCCCAAGAAGTGGACAGATGAACACTGAAGCTTTCTTT. Translation gives CASTPRSGQMNTEAFF.

This clone was seen just once. This chain joins TRBV6-2 or TRBV6-3 and TRBJ1-2; D perhaps matches TRBD1 (6 bases). V lost 4 bases and J 7 bases, leaving 10 bases between the germline ends. CDR3 size: 12 residues. Looked up from germline, CDR1 is MNHEY and CDR2 is SVGEGT. The CDR3 loop reads CASSSQGGGYTF. In DNA, the CDR3 is TGTGCCAGCAGTTCCCAAGGGGGTGGCTACACCTTC.

The chain employs TRBV5-8 and TRBJ1-4; TRBD1 aligns across 11 bases. The trim removed 0 bases at V and 6 bases at J, leaving 4 bases unmatched. The CDR3 covers 16 residues. Germline V gene lookup returns CDR1 SGHTS and CDR2 YDEGEE. The DNA for the CDR3 is TGTGCCAGCAGCTTGGGGGACAGGGGGAGGGATGAAAAACTGTTTTTT. Translation: CASSLGDRGRDEKLFF.

This clone was counted between two and nine times. This chain uses TRBV27 with TRBJ2-2; D ambiguous. V dropped 4 bases and J dropped 0 bases, with 3 bases sitting between them. CDR3 length: 13 amino acids. Per the germline V gene, CDR1 is MNHEY and CDR2 is SMNVEV (reference sequence). CDR3 sequence reads: CASSSANTGELFF. CDR3 coding DNA: TGTGCCAGCAGTTCTGCGAACACCGGGGAGCTGTTTTTT.

The chain carries TRBV5-1 and TRBJ2-5; 8 bases are shared with TRBD1. The CDR3 totals 13 residues. CDR1 and CDR2 from the germline V gene are SGHRS and YFSETQ. Germline trimming cut 4 bases from V and 4 bases from J; bases unmatched to any gene: 3. The CDR3 DNA is TGCGCCAGCAGCCTACAGGGGGTAGAGACCCAGTACTTC. As protein: CASSLQGVETQYF. The whole variable domain, remainder taken from reference TRBV5-1 and TRBJ2-5, is KAGVTQTPRYLIKTRGQQVTLSCSPISGHRSVSWYQQTPGQGLQFLFEYFSETQRNKGNFPGRFSGRQFSNSRSEMNVSTLELGDSALYLCASSLQGVETQYFGPGTRLLVL.

This clone was observed a handful of times. The chain recombines TRBV19 with TRBJ1-6, with TRBD1 as a possible D gene (5 bases). The length of the CDR3 is 14 residues. Germline CDR1 LNHDA, CDR2 SQIVND (reference sequence). The V end was cut by 2 bases, the J end by 8 bases, with 10 bases between. CDR3 in DNA: TGTGCCAGTAGTATAAGGCAGGGCGATTCACCCCTCCACTTT. Amino acid sequence: CASSIRQGDSPLHF.

This rearrangement joins TRBV30 to TRBJ2-3; D is possibly TRBD2 (6 bases). The germline V gene has CDR1 GTSNPN and CDR2 SVGIG (reference sequence). V was trimmed by 0 bases and J by 1 base, leaving 14 bases between them. This CDR3 has 16 amino acids. The CDR3, as DNA: TGTGCCTGGAGTGTAGGTAGCGGACACCGCACAGATACGCAGTATTTT. Amino acids: CAWSVGSGHRTDTQYF.